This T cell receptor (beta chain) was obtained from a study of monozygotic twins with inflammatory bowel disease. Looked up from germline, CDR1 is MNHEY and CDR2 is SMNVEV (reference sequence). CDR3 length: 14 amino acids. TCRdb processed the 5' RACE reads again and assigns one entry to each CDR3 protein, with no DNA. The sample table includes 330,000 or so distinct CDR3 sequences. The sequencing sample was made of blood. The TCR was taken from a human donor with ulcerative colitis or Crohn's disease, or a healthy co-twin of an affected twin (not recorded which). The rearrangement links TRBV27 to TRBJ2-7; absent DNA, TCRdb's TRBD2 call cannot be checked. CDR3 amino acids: CASSYLGGDYEQYF.